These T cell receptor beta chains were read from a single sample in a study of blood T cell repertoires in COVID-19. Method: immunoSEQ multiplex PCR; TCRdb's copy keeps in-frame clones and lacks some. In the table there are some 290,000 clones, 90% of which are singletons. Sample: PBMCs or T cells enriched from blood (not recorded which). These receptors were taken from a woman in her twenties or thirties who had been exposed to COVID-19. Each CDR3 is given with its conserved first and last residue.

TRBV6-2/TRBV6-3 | CASSSGGRETTNEKLFF
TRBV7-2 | CASSLVRTGTDGGTEAFF
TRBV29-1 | CSVTGGTVNTEAFF
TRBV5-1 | CASFREYTGELFF
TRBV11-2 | CASRHRDSYGYTF
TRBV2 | CASSEQDPTANTEAFF
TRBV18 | CASSRAPATNEKLFF
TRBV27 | CASSLLAARGGYEQYF
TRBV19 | CASSSAGRQETQYF
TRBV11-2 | CASSLRVTNTEAFF
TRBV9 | CASSAGQGFEAFF
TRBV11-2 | CASSLVTGGLNTEAFF
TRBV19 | CASSISVASDYGYTF
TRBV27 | CASSFLGGSLYSNQPQHF
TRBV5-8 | CASSLRQGSTDTQYF
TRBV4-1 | CASSKGALDTGELFF
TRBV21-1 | CASSSQLGGHTEAFF
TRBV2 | CACGEGPSTDTQYF
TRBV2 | CASSFLGTGLSYGYTF
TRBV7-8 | CASSTTGFVVSADTQYF
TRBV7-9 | CASSLEGGEAFF
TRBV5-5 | CASSLGPDRGQKAFF
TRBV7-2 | CASSAGQLSSYNSPLHF
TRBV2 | CASSEGQERDYEKLFF
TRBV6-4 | CASSKQGTGELFF
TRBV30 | CAWTDRGNQPQHF
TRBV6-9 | CASSPDGDTQYF
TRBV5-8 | CASSPGQSFGSYGYTF
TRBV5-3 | CARQGDRGQGYGYTF
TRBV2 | CASRIRDSNQPQHF
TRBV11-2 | CASSLNTGELFF
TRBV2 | CASSDTGLNEKLFF
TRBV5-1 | CASSWDRATEAFF
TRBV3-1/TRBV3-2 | CASSQGSNGDSPLHF
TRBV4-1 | CASSQDWPMFWHGYTF
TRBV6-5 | CASIPRGRGMGPLHF
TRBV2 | CASSDNSEAFF
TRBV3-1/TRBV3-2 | CASSPTAGSSSYNSPLHF
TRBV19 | CASSLGLEQPQHF
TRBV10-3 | CAISLGGNTEAFF
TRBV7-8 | CASSLNLAGPISEQYF
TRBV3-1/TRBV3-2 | CASSQGQGSSYEQYF
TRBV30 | CAWSVGRTGGLGVPAHGYTF
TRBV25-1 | CASSAWAEKLFF
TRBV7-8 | CASSPWGKGSAGEQFF
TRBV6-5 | CASKLQGYEKLFF
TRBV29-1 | CSVTRGYGYTF
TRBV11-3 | CASSLGQGRTGELFF
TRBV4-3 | CASSHGDSYEQYF